The T cell receptor (beta chain) under discussion was sequenced for a study of cytomegalovirus exposure and HLA in healthy donors. Study outcomes and limitations: The presence/absence work took it that sequencing depth was about the same across donors. CMV serostatus was the only recorded immune exposure for donors.

Germline CDR1 LNHDA, CDR2 SQIVND (reference sequence). V was trimmed by 3 bases and J by 4 bases, leaving 10 bases between them. The CDR3 spans 15 residues. This PCR relied on a set of 60 Vbeta primers and 13 Jbeta primers. Sequenced by immunoSEQ multiplex PCR; TCRdb stores in-frame clones only, minus some. Of under 90,000 clones in the sample, 75% to 80% are singletons; the top ten hold around 3.5%. This clone was found once. Its antigen is not identified. This TCR derives from a man aged 40-55 years in good health and CMV-seronegative. The chain couples TRBV19 to TRBJ1-6; D is undetermined. The sequencing sample was made of PBMCs. CDR3 sequence reads: CASSMDVAYNSPLHF. The CDR3 nucleotides are TGTGCCAGTAGTATGGATGTAGCGTATAATTCACCCCTCCACTTT.